This T cell receptor beta chain was recorded in a study of blood T cell repertoires in COVID-19 (dated by TCRdb to 2019 to 2021). About the investigation overall: Samples from collaborators originated in the United States, Italy and Spain and spanned both the acute and convalescent phases of COVID-19. The prospective study material was composed of cDNA or gDNA derived from T cells, B-cell-depleted T cells, or PBMCs. Where HLA class I and class II types were available, the types were taken from metadata supplied by the sample provider, not from assay-based typing. A de-identified subject ID, COVID-19 status, age in years and sex were almost always included in the sample metadata. The samples were drawn from the first 160 participants of the ongoing ImmuneRACE study and from 1,254 subjects provided by 6 global collaborators. The repertoires were released in a freely available public database intended as a resource for research on the immune response to SARS-CoV-2. Subjects who had been exposed to COVID-19, were actively infected with it, or had recovered from it provided the deeply sampled blood TCRbeta repertoires that made up the dataset.

At one collaborating source in Seattle, patients were enrolled during active infection and were followed longitudinally through the course of disease. Collaborating institutions collected whole blood in K2EDTA tubes following their own protocols. For TCRbeta analysis, collaborators shipped samples as frozen whole blood, isolated PBMCs, or DNA extracted from either of those sample types. Study-level results and caveats: Clinical and demographic metadata were provided uncurated, with the amount varying by source and participant.

V loses 1 base at its end and J loses 6 bases; junction bases beyond the gene matches: 6. Inclusive of the bounding cysteine and phenylalanine, the CDR3 is 14 residues long. Here the CDR3 DNA is all that survives: 42 bases in frame from base 1. From a lookup of the germline V gene, CDR1 and CDR2 are SGDLS and YYNGEE. TCRbeta CDR3 regions were amplified from genomic DNA using the immunoSEQ Assay, a bias-controlled multiplex PCR. The paper's processing steps were these. Nucleated cell counts per sample were estimated from amplification of reference gene primers within the assay. To quantify the absolute abundance of each unique TCRbeta CDR3 rearrangement, sequence reads were collapsed and filtered. Productive Simpson clonality was computed per sample as the square root of Simpson's diversity index over productive rearrangements. TCRdb took this table from immuneACCESS and kept in-frame rearrangements with V and J called. Such tables lack part of the clones; where checked against another copy, unresolved V genes explain under half of the gap, and the rest is unexplained. For V, J and clone size, that table is used; D and trimming come from the DNA. The sample table records nearly 200,000 clones; around 85% of these occur just once. Under 0.95% of the sample belongs to the ten largest clones.

Of note for this clone: Its binding antigen is unknown. Within one base of it there is no much larger clone, and no base qualities were kept.

Sequencing was carried out using peripheral blood. The sequence is built from TRBV9 and TRBJ2-7, and TRBD1 aligns with 8 junction nucleotides. This TCR came from a man aged 60 to 75 with COVID-19, enrolled during active disease. The nucleotides read TGTGCCAGCAGCGTAATCCCAGGGGGCGCCGAGCAGTACTTC. This codes for CASSVIPGGAEQYF.